This T cell receptor (beta chain) appears in the sequencing data of a study of shared clonotypes between healthy human individuals. Study-wide findings and caveats: Relative to memory subsets, naive subsets generally showed larger estimated richness.

Some clones are missing from TCRdb's copy, which holds only in-frame ones; the method was immunoSEQ multiplex PCR. The sample consists of some 1 million clones, 65% to 80% of them appearing once. This clone was seen a handful of times. Its matching antigen is unknown. The V gene's germline CDR1 is MNHEY and CDR2 SVGAGI. This CDR3 has 11 residues. The V gene lost 7 bases and the J gene lost 7 bases, with 8 bases spanning the gap. The chain couples TRBV6-5 to TRBJ1-3; D is uncertain. Sequences were obtained from memory CD4+ T cells sorted from blood. Specified subset: CD45RA-negative fraction. The sequence came from a man aged 18 to 35 in good health. The CDR3 here is CASIDRNTIYF. DNA for the CDR3: TGTGCCAGCATCGATCGGAACACCATATATTTT.